Listed here is a single T cell receptor beta chain. The data were obtained in a study of blood T cell repertoires in COVID-19. Study information: COVID-19 samples collected from the United States, Italy and Spain covered acute and convalescent phases. Sample material is recorded as cDNA or gDNA derived from T cells, B-cell-depleted T cells, or PBMCs.

V gave up 4 bases and J gave up 2 bases; unmatched junction bases: 5. The CDR3 spans 14 residues. Germline CDR1 SGHRS, CDR2 YFSETQ. Per the original methods: Quantification of nucleated cells was approximated via reference gene primer amplification. Assay: immunoSEQ multiplex PCR; the TCRdb copy retains only in-frame clones and omits some. Clonal size and the V and J genes are those of that table, whereas D and trimming came from the DNA. Here the sample spans some 140,000 clones, roughly 86% being singletons. This rearrangement joins TRBV5-1 to TRBJ2-7, with 8 nucleotides matching TRBD1. The receptor's source is a human donor in a cohort sampled during active COVID-19. Sequencing was carried out using peripheral blood. CDR3 region: CASSVDRATYEQYF. DNA of the CDR3: TGCGCCAGCAGCGTGGACAGGGCTACCTACGAGCAGTACTTC.